The 9 T cell receptor beta chains presented below share a single source sample, sequenced in a study of T cell changes during pregnancy in multiple sclerosis. Generated by immunoSEQ multiplex PCR, the TCRdb table keeps only in-frame clones and is missing some. The sample yields about 75,000 clones, about 94% seen once. The material sequenced was CD4+ T cells from peripheral blood mononuclear cells, taken after pregnancy. The receptors come from a female donor with multiple sclerosis, enrolled in a pregnancy study.

The V gene is TRBV5-1, the J gene TRBJ2-7; 10 bases are a match to TRBD2. The V segment lost 3 bases and the J segment 5 bases; nucleotides outside the gene matches: 11. Germline CDR1 reads SGHRS; CDR2 reads YFSETQ. The CDR3 runs 16 residues. The CDR3 loop is CASSSGLATLYNEQYF. In nucleotides, the CDR3 is TGCGCCAGCAGCTCGGGACTAGCGACGCTGTATAACGAGCAGTACTTC.

The chain uses TRBV7-2 and TRBJ2-1; D is unresolved. V gave up 0 bases and J gave up 9 bases, with 9 bases separating them. This CDR3 comprises 13 residues. Per germline, CDR1 SGHTA and CDR2 FQGNSA. DNA of the CDR3: TGTGCCAGCAGCTTAGCTGGGCCCGGTGAGCAGTTCTTC. Protein sequence: CASSLAGPGEQFF.

The chain's CDR3 is CASSFGTGYLDGELFF. The DNA of the CDR3 is TGCGCCAGCAGCTTTGGGACAGGGTACCTCGACGGGGAGCTGTTTTTT. The chain recombines TRBV5-1 with TRBJ2-2, with 9 nucleotides matching TRBD1. Trimming took 2 bases from V and 7 from J; bases not matched to a gene: 9. CDR1 and CDR2 from the germline V gene are SGHRS and YFSETQ. This CDR3 has 16 amino acids. Full variable domain (missing parts from reference TRBV5-1 and TRBJ2-2): KAGVTQTPRYLIKTRGQQVTLSCSPISGHRSVSWYQQTPGQGLQFLFEYFSETQRNKGNFPGRFSGRQFSNSRSEMNVSTLELGDSALYLCASSFGTGYLDGELFFGEGSRLTVL.

This clone was found once. The rearrangement uses TRBV2 and TRBJ2-1; no firm D call. Trimming pared 6 bases from V and 5 bases from J, leaving 17 bases between. This CDR3 is 15 amino acids long. Germline CDR1 reads SNHLY; CDR2 reads FYNNEI. DNA of the CDR3: TGTGCCAGCAGAACTAACCACAACCCTAACAATGAGCAGTTCTTC. It yields the protein CASRTNHNPNNEQFF.

The rearrangement links TRBV9 to TRBJ2-5; 7 nucleotides line up with TRBD2. The germline V gene has CDR1 SGDLS and CDR2 YYNGEE. The CDR3 loop spans 14 amino acids. J was trimmed by 9 bases and V by 4 bases; bases with no gene match: 12. CDR3: CASSITSVPSAQYF. CDR3 DNA sequence: TGTGCCAGCAGCATCACTAGCGTACCCTCGGCCCAGTACTTC.

The V and J genes are TRBV11-1 and TRBJ2-1; 10 bases fit TRBD2. The CDR3 extends over 15 amino acids. Germline V CDR1 and CDR2: SGHAT, FQDESV (reference sequence). The J segment lost 4 bases and the V segment lost 4 bases, leaving 4 bases of the junction unmatched. DNA for the CDR3: TGTGCCAGCAGCTCATTACTAGCGGGATACAATGAGCAGTTCTTC. It specifies CASSSLLAGYNEQFF.

The chain carries TRBV2 and TRBJ2-7; D may be TRBD2 (5 bases). Germline V lookup: CDR1 SNHLY, CDR2 FYNNEI. The CDR3 is 13 residues long. The germline V and J ends were trimmed by 7 bases and 5 bases, with 15 bases remaining between them. CDR3: CASKTGNDDEQYF. CDR3 DNA sequence: TGTGCCAGCAAAACCGGGAACGACGACGAGCAGTACTTC.

The CDR3 sequence is CASSPFRSGANVLTF. The CDR3 region has the DNA TGTGCCAGTAGCCCTTTCCGTTCTGGGGCCAACGTCCTGACTTTC. The chain combines TRBV19 with TRBJ2-6; no definite D call. The CDR3 length is 15 residues. Germline assignment: CDR1 LNHDA and CDR2 SQIVND (reference sequence). The ends were cut back, 6 bases at V and 1 base at J, with 10 bases in the middle.

The gene calls are TRBV6-5 and TRBJ2-2; D may be TRBD1 (6 bases). The CDR3 is made up of 15 amino acids. Trimming pared 1 base from V and 6 bases from J, leaving 12 bases between. The V gene's germline CDR1 is MNHEY and CDR2 SVGAGI. As DNA, the CDR3 is TGTGCCAGCAGTTACTGGAACAGGGTTCCCGGGGAGCTGTTTTTT. Translating it yields CASSYWNRVPGELFF.